A selection of T cell receptor beta chains follows, all from one sample in a study of blood T cell repertoires in COVID-19. Sequenced by immunoSEQ multiplex PCR; TCRdb stores in-frame clones only, minus some. The sample records under 300,000 clones, approximately 83% being singletons. Sequenced: peripheral blood. The receptors here all came from a woman in her seventies with acute or convalescent COVID-19. Each CDR3 is given with its conserved first and last residue. Each record gives: J gene, clone size, V gene, CDR3 length, D gene, CDR3 protein, CDR3 DNA. A D gene is named only where the DNA matches it firmly. Clone size is stated in some rows and not others, as once, few, many or a class when expanded.

TRBJ2-1 NA TRBV5-1 15 TRBD2 CASTLLAGGINEQFF TGCGCCAGCACGCTCTTAGCGGGGGGGATCAATGAGCAGTTCTTC
TRBJ1-3 NA TRBV30 14 TRBD1 CAWSEGQAGNTIYF TGTGCCTGGAGTGAGGGACAGGCCGGAAACACCATATATTTT
TRBJ1-1 NA TRBV18 13 NA CASSLTSSTEAFF TGTGCCAGCTCACTCACTTCCTCAACCGAAGCTTTCTTT
TRBJ1-1 NA TRBV11-2 14 NA CASSSIGGNTEAFF TGTGCCAGCAGCTCAATAGGGGGGAACACTGAAGCTTTCTTT
TRBJ1-5 once TRBV27 17 NA CASSLFPLGGVNQPQHF TGTGCCAGCAGTTTATTTCCTCTGGGGGGGGTCAATCAGCCCCAGCATTTT
TRBJ1-2 NA TRBV5-1 13 TRBD1 CASSKRDRTGYTF TGCGCCAGCAGCAAACGGGACAGGACTGGCTACACCTTC
TRBJ1-5 NA TRBV11-2 14 TRBD1 CASSPVQGGQPQHF TGTGCCAGCAGCCCCGTCCAGGGGGGTCAGCCCCAGCATTTT
TRBJ1-5 NA TRBV7-9 17 NA CASSLGGARGGNQPQHF TGTGCCAGCAGTTTAGGTGGGGCGAGAGGAGGCAATCAGCCCCAGCATTTT
TRBJ1-5 NA TRBV30 14 TRBD1 CAWSRTGGGQPQHF TGTGCCTGGAGTCGGACAGGGGGGGGCCAGCCCCAGCATTTT
TRBJ2-5 NA TRBV29-1 11 NA CSVLTTGTQYF TGCAGCGTCTTGACCACAGGGACCCAGTACTTC
TRBJ1-1 NA TRBV20-1 11 NA CSASRGTEAFF TGCAGTGCGAGCAGGGGCACTGAAGCTTTCTTT
TRBJ1-5 NA TRBV6-6 16 NA CASTLLGVNSNQPQHF TGTGCCAGCACCCTCCTTGGAGTTAATAGCAATCAGCCCCAGCATTTT
TRBJ1-5 NA TRBV24-1 12 NA CATSDSNQPQHF TGTGCCACCAGTGACTCTAATCAGCCCCAGCATTTT
TRBJ2-7 NA TRBV9 14 TRBD1 CASSVGDRTYEQYF TGTGCCAGCAGCGTAGGGGACAGGACATACGAGCAGTACTTC
TRBJ2-2 NA TRBV5-1 17 TRBD2 CASSLELAGGRAGELFF TGCGCCAGCAGCTTGGAACTAGCGGGGGGGCGAGCCGGGGAGCTGTTTTTT
TRBJ2-5 NA TRBV9 14 TRBD2 CASSPGTRGETQYF TGTGCCAGCAGCCCGGGGACTAGGGGAGAGACCCAGTACTTC
TRBJ2-1 NA TRBV6-5 13 TRBD2 CASRGTTPNEQFF TGTGCCAGCAGGGGGACTACCCCCAATGAGCAGTTCTTC
TRBJ1-1 NA TRBV13 13 TRBD1 CASRTGGNTEAFF TGTGCCAGCAGGACAGGGGGCAACACTGAAGCTTTCTTT
TRBJ2-5 once TRBV3-1/TRBV3-2 14 TRBD1 CASSRQGARETQYF TGTGCCAGCAGCCGCCAGGGGGCGCGAGAGACCCAGTACTTC
TRBJ2-5 once TRBV30 18 TRBD1 CAWSSRGTGVLYQETQYF TGTGCCTGGAGCTCGCGCGGGACAGGGGTCCTCTATCAAGAGACCCAGTACTTC
TRBJ2-5 NA TRBV3-1/TRBV3-2 16 TRBD2 CASSRGTSGGIETQYF TGTGCCAGCAGCCGCGGGACTAGCGGGGGGATAGAGACCCAGTACTTC
TRBJ1-2 NA TRBV19 14 NA CASAYRLINYGYTF TGTGCCAGTGCATACAGGTTGATAAACTATGGCTACACCTTC
TRBJ2-3 once TRBV7-2 16 NA CASSLVAGSSTDTQYF TGTGCCAGCAGCTTAGTCGCGGGCTCTAGCACAGATACGCAGTATTTT
TRBJ2-7 NA TRBV5-1 14 NA CASSSTGGAYEQYF TGCGCCAGCAGTTCGACGGGGGGCGCCTACGAGCAGTACTTC
TRBJ1-3 NA TRBV5-4 17 TRBD1 CASSLGGGTGAGNTIYF TGTGCCAGCAGCTTGGGTGGGGGGACAGGCGCTGGAAACACCATATATTTT
TRBJ1-4 few TRBV7-7 14 NA CASGYGRANEKLFF TGTGCTAGCGGCTATGGGAGGGCTAATGAAAAACTGTTTTTT
TRBJ1-1 NA TRBV4-1 20 TRBD1 CASSQTIFGQGAGRGIEAFF TGCGCCAGCAGCCAAACGATCTTTGGACAGGGGGCTGGAAGGGGAATTGAAGCTTTCTTT
TRBJ1-2 NA TRBV5-4 12 NA CASSLQRRGYTF TGTGCCAGCAGCTTGCAGAGGAGGGGCTACACCTTC
TRBJ1-6 NA TRBV11-2 19 NA CASSFPWAGLRKSNSPLHF TGTGCCAGCAGCTTCCCCTGGGCGGGACTGAGAAAATCCAATTCACCCCTCCACTTT
TRBJ2-3 NA TRBV11-2 14 NA CASSLAGSTDTQYF TGTGCCAGCAGCTTAGCCGGGAGCACAGATACGCAGTATTTT
TRBJ2-7 NA TRBV10-2 15 TRBD2 CASSESSGGPYEQYF TGCGCCAGCAGTGAGAGCTCGGGGGGACCCTACGAGCAGTACTTC
TRBJ1-2 NA TRBV3-1/TRBV3-2 13 NA CASSQGGGYGYTF TGTGCCAGCAGCCAAGGGGGGGGCTATGGCTACACCTTC
TRBJ1-1 NA TRBV10-3 14 NA CAISTGTKNTEAFF TGTGCCATCAGTACCGGGACAAAGAACACTGAAGCTTTCTTT
TRBJ2-1 few TRBV10-1 13 NA CASSARAYNEQFF TGCGCCAGCAGTGCCAGGGCCTACAATGAGCAGTTCTTC
TRBJ1-3 NA TRBV11-2 16 NA CASGLGLPLAGNTIYF TGTGCCAGCGGCTTAGGACTCCCTTTAGCGGGAAACACCATATATTTT
TRBJ2-3 NA TRBV7-9 15 TRBD2 CASSPPRGVADTQYF TGTGCCAGCAGCCCCCCCCGGGGGGTCGCAGATACGCAGTATTTT
TRBJ2-2 NA TRBV9 16 TRBD1 CASSRQGGFSPGELFF TGTGCCAGCAGTCGACAGGGTGGATTCTCTCCCGGGGAGCTGTTTTTT
TRBJ1-5 NA TRBV18 16 TRBD1 CASSQGQGGSNQPQHF TGTGCCAGCTCACAGGGACAGGGCGGTAGCAATCAGCCCCAGCATTTT
TRBJ2-5 NA TRBV9 15 TRBD2 CASSVTGTSEGTQYF TGTGCCAGCAGCGTAACCGGGACTAGCGAAGGGACCCAGTACTTC
TRBJ1-6 NA TRBV5-6 13 NA CASSPHRNSPLHF TGTGCCAGCAGCCCCCACCGGAATTCACCCCTCCACTTT
TRBJ1-1 NA TRBV5-5 17 NA CASSLKVSGAGEAEAFF TGTGCCAGCAGCTTGAAAGTTTCAGGGGCGGGAGAAGCTGAAGCTTTCTTT
TRBJ2-2 few TRBV5-1 16 TRBD2 CASSYTSGGFTGELFF TGCGCCAGCAGCTACACTAGCGGGGGGTTCACCGGGGAGCTGTTTTTT
TRBJ2-3 NA TRBV2 14 TRBD2 CASSASGGSHTQYF TGTGCCAGCAGTGCCAGCGGGGGGTCTCATACGCAGTATTTT
TRBJ2-3 NA TRBV5-1 18 TRBD2 CASSRLSGGRAGTDTQYF TGCGCCAGCAGCAGGCTAAGCGGGGGGCGGGCGGGCACAGATACGCAGTATTTT